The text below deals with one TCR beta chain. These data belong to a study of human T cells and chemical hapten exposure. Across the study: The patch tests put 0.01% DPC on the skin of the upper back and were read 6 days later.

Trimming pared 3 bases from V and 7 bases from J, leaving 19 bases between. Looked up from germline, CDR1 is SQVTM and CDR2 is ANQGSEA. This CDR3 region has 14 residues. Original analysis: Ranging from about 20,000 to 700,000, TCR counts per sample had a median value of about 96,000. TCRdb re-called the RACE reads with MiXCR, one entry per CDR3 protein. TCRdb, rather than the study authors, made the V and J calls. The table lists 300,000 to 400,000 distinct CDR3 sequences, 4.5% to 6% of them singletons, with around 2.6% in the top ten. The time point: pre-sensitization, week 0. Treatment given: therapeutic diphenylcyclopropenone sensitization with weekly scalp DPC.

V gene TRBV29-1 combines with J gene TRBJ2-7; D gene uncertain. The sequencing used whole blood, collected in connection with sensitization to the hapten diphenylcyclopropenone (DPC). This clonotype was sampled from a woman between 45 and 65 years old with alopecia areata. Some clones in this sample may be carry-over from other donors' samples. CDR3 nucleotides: TGCAGCGTTGAGGGTGACGGGCCCTACGAAGAGCAGTACTTC. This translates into CSVEGDGPYEEQYF.